The next 30 T cell receptor beta chains were all read from a single sample in a study of shared clonotypes between healthy human individuals. TCRdb's copy holds only in-frame clones and misses some; the assay was immunoSEQ multiplex PCR. The top ten hold approximately 0.4% of the sample, which has 1.6 million or so clones, approximately 98.5% seen once. The source material was naive CD4+ T cells sorted from blood. Subset noted: CD45RA+ positively selected. The source is a man younger than 40 in good health.

The genes are TRBV5-6 and TRBJ1-2, with TRBD1 identical over 8 bases. This CDR3 comprises 15 residues. CDR1 is SGHDT and CDR2 is YYEEEE in the germline V gene. Germline trimming cut 3 bases from V and 4 bases from J; bases unmatched to any gene: 8. The CDR3 region is CASSSSGTGPYGYTF. The CDR3 region has the DNA TGTGCCAGCAGCTCCTCCGGGACAGGACCCTATGGCTACACCTTC.

This clone was found once. The chain links TRBV6-1 to TRBJ2-3, with TRBD2 matching over 8 bases. The CDR3 has 16 amino acids. J lost 2 bases, V lost 4 bases, and 8 bases had no gene match. The V gene's germline CDR1 is MNHNS and CDR2 SASEGT. DNA of the CDR3: TGTGCCAGCAGTGGGGGAGTAGCGGGGCACACAGATACGCAGTATTTT. This codes for CASSGGVAGHTDTQYF.

J is TRBJ2-7 and V is TRBV11-1, with 8 bases aligning to TRBD1. The CDR3 runs to 16 residues. Germline trimming cut 5 bases from V and 4 bases from J; bases unmatched to any gene: 13. Germline CDR1 reads SGHAT; CDR2 reads FQDESV (reference sequence). The CDR3 here is CASSNRPRQGIYEQYF. The CDR3 region has the DNA TGTGCCAGCAGCAACCGTCCGCGACAGGGGATATACGAGCAGTACTTC.

This clone has only one observation. The chain combines TRBV2 with TRBJ2-5; the D is unclear. The ends were cut back, 6 bases at V and 3 bases at J, with 8 bases in the middle. Germline lookup yields CDR1 SNHLY and CDR2 FYNNEI. The CDR3 is 12 residues long. For the CDR3, the DNA is TGTGCCAGCAGAATCGGAGAAGAGACCCAGTACTTC. It encodes CASRIGEETQYF.

This chain joins TRBV2 and TRBJ2-7; D not resolved. V was trimmed by 4 bases and J by 11 bases, leaving 9 bases between them. The CDR3 is 10 residues long. CDR1 is SNHLY, CDR2 FYNNEI, per germline. CDR3 sequence reads: CASSVGVEYF. CDR3 sequence (DNA): TGTGCCAGCAGTGTTGGGGTGGAGTACTTC.

The rearrangement joins TRBV10-3 to TRBJ2-1, with TRBD2 matching over 14 bases. Germline assignment: CDR1 ENHRY and CDR2 SYGVKD. J lost 12 bases, V lost 2 bases, and 6 bases had no gene match. The CDR3 has 15 amino acids. The CDR3 region is CAISEQGTSGSRQFF. The CDR3 bases are TGTGCCATCAGTGAGCAAGGGACTAGCGGGAGCAGGCAGTTCTTC.

The chain combines TRBV5-4 with TRBJ2-2; D remains unclear. V was pared by 9 bases and J by 0 bases, with 18 bases between. The germline CDR1 and CDR2 sequences are SGHNT and YYREEE (reference sequence). The CDR3 contains 16 residues. The CDR3 sequence: CATKWVGNPNTGELFF. In DNA form, the CDR3 reads TGTGCCACCAAATGGGTGGGAAATCCGAACACCGGGGAGCTGTTTTTT.

The chain recombines TRBV5-1 with TRBJ2-5, with TRBD1 as a possible D gene (5 bases). The CDR3 loop spans 16 amino acids. CDR1 is SGHRS, CDR2 YFSETQ, per germline. Trimming took 6 bases from V and 5 from J, leaving 23 bases between them. The CDR3: CASKQDPDNVWETQYF. The CDR3 DNA follows: TGCGCCAGCAAGCAAGACCCGGACAACGTGTGGGAGACCCAGTACTTC.

With regard to this clone: Other DNA sequences in this specimen translate into the identical CDR3. The chain is built from TRBV2 and TRBJ2-5; no firm D call. Germline CDR1 SNHLY, CDR2 FYNNEI. The V and J ends lost 5 bases and 2 bases respectively, with 6 bases between them. This CDR3 region has 12 residues. In DNA, the CDR3 is TGTGCCAGCAGTTTAGAGCAAGAGACCCAGTACTTC. This sequence encodes CASSLEQETQYF.

The chain couples TRBV29-1 to TRBJ2-5, with 8 bases that match TRBD1. The CDR3 is 15 amino acids. With 5 bases clipped from V and 3 bases from J, the junction kept 11 bases outside the gene matches. Germline loops: CDR1 SQVTM, CDR2 ANQGSEA. The CDR3 bases are TGCAGCGTTCTCCGGACAGGGCGATTAAAAGAGACCCAGTACTTC. As protein: CSVLRTGRLKETQYF. Full variable domain (outside the CDR3, taken from reference TRBV29-1 and TRBJ2-5): SAVISQKPSRDICQRGTSLTIQCQVDSQVTMMFWYRQQPGQSLTLIATANQGSEATYESGFVIDKFPISRPNLTFSTLTVSNMSPEDSSIYLCSVLRTGRLKETQYFGPGTRLLVL.

V usage is TRBV30 and J usage is TRBJ1-5, with unresolved D. The ends were cut back, 0 bases at V and 1 base at J, with 1 base in the middle. The CDR3 covers 12 residues. In germline, CDR1 is GTSNPN, CDR2 SVGIG (reference sequence). The CDR3: CAWSVSNQPQHF. DNA of the CDR3: TGTGCCTGGAGTGTGAGCAATCAGCCCCAGCATTTT. Filled out from reference TRBV30 and TRBJ1-5, the complete variable domain reads SQTIHQWPATLVQPVGSPLSLECTVEGTSNPNLYWYRQAAGRGLQLLFYSVGIGQISSEVPQNLSASRPQDRQFILSSKKLLLSDSGFYLCAWSVSNQPQHFGDGTRLSIL.

The chain uses TRBV9 and TRBJ1-1, with D uncertain. The V end was cut by 0 bases, the J end by 1 base, with 10 bases between. The CDR3 is made up of 15 amino acids. The germline CDR1 and CDR2 sequences are SGDLS and YYNGEE. The CDR3 reads CASSVVNSGNTEAFF. Written as DNA, the CDR3 is TGTGCCAGCAGCGTAGTGAATTCGGGGAACACTGAAGCTTTCTTT.

Of note for this clone: At the DNA level, this CDR3 is encoded by other sequences in the same sample as well. This chain joins TRBV7-2 and TRBJ2-7; D not certain. V lost 6 bases and J 0 bases, leaving 6 bases between the germline ends. The germline CDR1 and CDR2 sequences are SGHTA and FQGNSA. This CDR3 region has 12 residues. The DNA of the CDR3 is TGTGCCAGCAGTCAGAGCTCCTACGAGCAGTACTTC. Amino acid sequence: CASSQSSYEQYF.

V usage is TRBV5-1 and J usage is TRBJ2-2; possible D gene TRBD2, 7 bases. This CDR3 spans 15 amino acids. Trimming shortened V by 4 bases and J by 1 base, and 11 bases separated the two germline ends. The germline V gene has CDR1 SGHRS and CDR2 YFSETQ. The DNA of the CDR3 is TGCGCCAGCAGCAGCGGGACACTGAACACCGGGGAGCTGTTTTTT. This sequence encodes CASSSGTLNTGELFF.

The V and J genes are TRBV7-2 and TRBJ2-7; TRBD2 matches at 8 bases. The CDR3 contains 17 residues. The V gene's germline CDR1 is SGHTA and CDR2 FQGNSA. V trimming: 2 bases; J trimming: 2 bases; junction bases outside the gene matches: 11. The CDR3 DNA reads TGTGCCAGCAGCTTAAGGACTACTAGCGGAGGGACCTACGAGCAGTACTTC. This encodes CASSLRTTSGGTYEQYF.

The V gene is TRBV15, the J gene TRBJ2-4; D is tentatively TRBD1 or TRBD2 (5 bases each). The CDR3 covers 15 residues. V was pared by 0 bases and J by 6 bases, with 12 bases between. Germline V lookup: CDR1 LNHNV, CDR2 YYDKDF (reference sequence). CDR3 region: CATSRDFAGRNIQYF. In nucleotides, the CDR3 is TGTGCCACCAGCAGAGATTTCGCAGGGAGAAACATTCAGTACTTC.

The gene calls are TRBV18 and TRBJ2-5, with 9 nucleotides matching TRBD2. After removal of 3 bases from V and 5 bases from J, the junction contained 7 bases not matched to a gene. Germline V lookup: CDR1 KGHSH, CDR2 LQKENI. This CDR3 is built from 15 residues. CDR3 residues: CASSPPAGGGETQYF. CDR3 sequence (DNA): TGTGCCAGCTCACCCCCAGCGGGAGGTGGGGAGACCCAGTACTTC.

V is TRBV6-1 and J is TRBJ1-1; a weak D match, TRBD1 (5 bases). CDR1 MNHNS and CDR2 SASEGT come from the germline V gene. The CDR3 consists of 14 residues. V lost 6 bases and J 7 bases, leaving 18 bases between the germline ends. The CDR3 bases are TGTGCCAGCAGCGGAAGGGGAACAAGGCTTGAAGCTTTCTTT. Amino acid sequence: CASSGRGTRLEAFF.

V and J are TRBV5-1 and TRBJ2-1; D may correspond to TRBD1 or TRBD2 (5 bases each). The CDR3 extends over 15 amino acids. Looked up from germline, CDR1 is SGHRS and CDR2 is YFSETQ. Trimming took 3 bases from V and 8 from J, leaving 18 bases between them. The CDR3 nucleotides read TGCGCCAGCAGCTCAGCCCGGGACCCCCGGGATGAGCAGTTCTTC. Residues: CASSSARDPRDEQFF.

This chain uses TRBV5-1 with TRBJ2-6; 9 nucleotides agree with TRBD1. The germline V gene encodes CDR1 SGHRS and CDR2 YFSETQ. The V segment lost 4 bases and the J segment 9 bases; nucleotides outside the gene matches: 8. CDR3 length equals 15 residues. The CDR3 loop reads CASSQDRGDINVLTF. The CDR3 nucleotides read TGCGCCAGCAGCCAGGACAGGGGCGACATCAACGTCCTGACTTTC.

The rearrangement uses TRBV29-1 and TRBJ2-1; the match to TRBD2 covers 12 bases. The CDR3 loop spans 15 amino acids. V lost 1 base, J lost 8 bases, and 6 bases stayed unmatched. CDR1 is SQVTM, CDR2 ANQGSEA, per germline. The CDR3 region has the DNA TGCAGCGTTGAAGGGGGTCTAGCGGGAGGGTATGAGCAGTTCTTC. This sequence encodes CSVEGGLAGGYEQFF.

The chain has TRBV29-1 and TRBJ2-6; a weak D match, TRBD1 (5 bases). CDR3 length: 14 amino acids. The germline CDR1 and CDR2 sequences are SQVTM and ANQGSEA. V was shortened by 7 bases and J by 1 base, with 11 bases between the two germline ends. The CDR3 coding sequence is TGCAGCGCTAGACAGTCTTCTGGGGCCAACGTCCTGACTTTC. Translated, it gives CSARQSSGANVLTF. The full variable domain, in which reference TRBV29-1 and TRBJ2-6 provide the parts outside the CDR3, is SAVISQKPSRDICQRGTSLTIQCQVDSQVTMMFWYRQQPGQSLTLIATANQGSEATYESGFVIDKFPISRPNLTFSTLTVSNMSPEDSSIYLCSARQSSGANVLTFGAGSRLTVL.

The CDR3 nucleotides are TGTGCCAGCAACACCCAACAGGAGTCTAACTATGGCTACACCTTC. Translating it yields CASNTQQESNYGYTF. The gene calls are TRBV7-9 and TRBJ1-2, with D maybe TRBD1 (5 bases). V dropped 7 bases and J dropped 0 bases, with 15 bases sitting between them. Germline CDR1 reads SEHNR; CDR2 reads FQNEAQ (reference sequence). The CDR3 covers 15 residues.

For the CDR3, the DNA is TGTGCCAGCAGCTCCCAGGGCAGTACAGATACGCAGTATTTT. This gives the protein CASSSQGSTDTQYF. This chain joins TRBV5-6 and TRBJ2-3; D is perhaps TRBD1 (5 bases). From germline, CDR1 is SGHDT and CDR2 YYEEEE. This CDR3 region has 14 residues. Trimming left V 3 bases short and J 3 bases short, with 11 bases between.

This sequence joins TRBV18 and TRBJ2-7; D may be TRBD2 (5 bases). Trimming shortened V by 4 bases and J by 6 bases, and 10 bases separated the two germline ends. The length of the CDR3 is 12 residues. Germline-derived CDR1 and CDR2 are KGHSH and LQKENI. The CDR3 DNA reads TGTGCCAGCTCACTAGCGTTGGGCGAGCAGTACTTC. This sequence encodes CASSLALGEQYF. The entire variable domain, with the rest obtained from reference TRBV18 and TRBJ2-7, is as follows: NAGVMQNPRHLVRRRGQEARLRCSPMKGHSHVYWYRQLPEEGLKFMVYLQKENIIDESGMPKERFSAEFPKEGPSILRIQQVVRGDSAAYFCASSLALGEQYFGPGTRLTVT.

The rearrangement links TRBV18 to TRBJ1-1; the match to TRBD1 covers 7 bases. Germline V gene sequence: CDR1 KGHSH, CDR2 LQKENI. The CDR3 has 17 amino acids. With V trimmed by 3 bases and J by 0 bases, 10 bases remained unmatched. CDR3 sequence: CASSPSFQGVMNTEAFF. CDR3 sequence (DNA): TGTGCCAGCTCACCCTCCTTCCAGGGGGTGATGAACACTGAAGCTTTCTTT.

The V call is TRBV6-5, the J call TRBJ2-7; 8 positions match TRBD2. This CDR3 is built from 15 residues. Germline trimming cut 8 bases from V and 3 bases from J; bases unmatched to any gene: 12. Germline V CDR1 and CDR2: MNHEY, SVGAGI. The CDR3 region has the DNA TGTGCCAGCCGCGGCTCTAGCGGGCAAGTCTACGAGCAGTACTTC. Translation gives CASRGSSGQVYEQYF.

Here the CDR3 reads CASSFLADPNIQYF. The CDR3, as DNA: TGTGCCAGCAGTTTCCTAGCGGACCCAAACATTCAGTACTTC. This chain connects TRBV2 to TRBJ2-4, with 7 bases that match TRBD2. CDR3 length: 14 amino acids. Trimming cost V 5 bases and J 6 bases; bases outside gene matches: 7. CDR1 and CDR2 from the germline V gene are SNHLY and FYNNEI.

In its sample, this clone was seen once. The chain combines TRBV29-1 with TRBJ2-7, with a weak D call TRBD1 (6 bases). This CDR3 is built from 14 residues. The V and J ends lost 0 bases and 3 bases respectively, with 12 bases between them. The germline CDR1 and CDR2 sequences are SQVTM and ANQGSEA. The chain's CDR3 is CSVEDQQGVYEQYF. The CDR3 DNA sequence: TGCAGCGTTGAAGATCAACAGGGAGTCTACGAGCAGTACTTC.

The V and J genes are TRBV7-2 and TRBJ1-1, with TRBD1 matching over 11 bases. Trimming at V came to 0 bases and at J to 4 bases, leaving 16 bases not matched to a gene. This CDR3 comprises 20 residues. From germline, CDR1 is SGHTA and CDR2 FQGNSA. This CDR3 is CASSLAVGDRGFYKSTEAFF. For the CDR3, the DNA is TGTGCCAGCAGCTTAGCTGTTGGGGACAGGGGGTTTTATAAGAGCACTGAAGCTTTCTTT.